These 18 T cell receptor beta chains were sequenced from one sample in a study of cytomegalovirus exposure and HLA in healthy donors (dated by TCRdb to 2016 to 2017). Libraries came from the immunoSEQ multiplex PCR assay. The multiplex PCR relied on a mix of 60 forward primers for TCR Vbeta segments and 13 reverse primers for TCR Jbeta segments. TCRdb holds this immuneACCESS table with in-frame rearrangements only. Some clones are missing; in checked studies, unresolved V genes explain under half, and the rest has no known cause. This specimen's table enumerates around 200,000 clones. The ten largest make up about 0.8% of the sample. The specimen was PBMCs. The receptor source for this set is a woman under 30 in good health and CMV-seropositive.

The chain has TRBV18 and TRBJ1-4; 12 bases match TRBD1. This CDR3 comprises 14 residues. With 6 bases clipped from V and 7 bases from J, the junction kept 3 bases outside the gene matches. From germline, CDR1 is KGHSH and CDR2 LQKENI. DNA of the CDR3: TGTGCCAGCTCGGGGACAGGGGGCAGTGAAAAACTGTTTTTT. Its protein product is CASSGTGGSEKLFF.

The rearrangement links TRBV2 to TRBJ2-3; 8 bases are shared with TRBD2. The CDR3 loop spans 15 amino acids. Germline trimming cut 5 bases from V and 1 base from J; bases unmatched to any gene: 5. Germline CDR1 and CDR2: SNHLY and FYNNEI. CDR3 protein: CASSLSGGGTDTQYF. Here the CDR3 DNA reads TGTGCCAGCAGTCTCTCGGGGGGGGGCACAGATACGCAGTATTTT.

The chain combines TRBV10-3 with TRBJ1-3; the match to TRBD1 covers 8 bases. The CDR3 sequence is 13 residues long. The V gene end was trimmed by 10 bases and the J gene end by 2 bases; junction bases not matched to a gene: 4. In germline, CDR1 is ENHRY, CDR2 SYGVKD. The CDR3 region is CATGTGTGNTIYF. CDR3 coding DNA: TGTGCCACCGGGACAGGTACTGGAAACACCATATATTTT.

The chain links TRBV19 to TRBJ2-4, with D unclear. This CDR3 contains 13 residues. Germline CDR1 and CDR2: LNHDA and SQIVND (reference sequence). V was shortened by 5 bases and J by 5 bases, with 10 bases between the two germline ends. The CDR3 loop reads CASSFRGENIQYF. In DNA form, the CDR3 reads TGTGCCAGTAGTTTCCGTGGAGAAAACATTCAGTACTTC.

Here the CDR3 reads CASSLKGVRSYEQYF. In DNA form, the CDR3 reads TGTGCCAGCAGCTTGAAGGGGGTACGCTCCTACGAGCAGTACTTC. The genes are TRBV5-6 and TRBJ2-7, with a possible D match to TRBD1 (6 bases). There are 15 residues in the CDR3. The ends were cut back, 1 base at V and 0 bases at J, with 11 bases in the middle. Germline V gives CDR1 SGHDT, CDR2 YYEEEE. Combining the CDR3 with reference TRBV5-6 and TRBJ2-7 gives the whole variable domain DAGVTQSPTHLIKTRGQQVTLRCSPKSGHDTVSWYQQALGQGPQFIFQYYEEEERQRGNFPDRFSGHQFPNYSSELNVNALLLGDSALYLCASSLKGVRSYEQYFGPGTRLTVT.

The CDR3 sequence: CASSLGGQGFGYTF. For the CDR3, the DNA is TGTGCCAGCAGCTTAGGGGGACAGGGATTTGGCTACACCTTC. This chain uses TRBV11-2 with TRBJ1-2; 9 nucleotides align to TRBD1. Losses at the gene ends were 1 base for V and 7 bases for J; bases not matched to a gene: 4. The CDR3 has 14 residues. The germline gives CDR1 SGHAT, CDR2 FQNNGV. Full variable domain (remainder filled in from reference TRBV11-2 and TRBJ1-2): EAGVAQSPRYKIIEKRQSVAFWCNPISGHATLYWYQQILGQGPKLLIQFQNNGVVDDSQLPKDRFSAERLKGVDSTLKIQPAKLEDSAVYLCASSLGGQGFGYTFGSGTRLTVV.

V gene TRBV4-2 combines with J gene TRBJ1-2; 8 bases are a match to TRBD1. The length of the CDR3 is 18 residues. Looked up from germline, CDR1 is LGHNA and CDR2 is YNFKEQ. V was pared by 5 bases and J by 3 bases, with 17 bases of the junction left unmatched. CDR3 region: CASSSRGQGISLDYGYTF. CDR3 nucleotides: TGTGCCAGCAGCTCTCGTGGACAGGGAATTTCCCTTGACTATGGCTACACCTTC.

This chain uses TRBV6-1 with TRBJ1-4, with D perhaps TRBD1 (5 bases). CDR1 is MNHNS and CDR2 is SASEGT in the germline V gene. There are 16 residues in the CDR3. The V end was cut by 4 bases, the J end by 5 bases, with 17 bases between. This CDR3 is CASSGVGAEGNEKLFF. The CDR3 DNA sequence: TGTGCCAGCAGTGGGGTAGGGGCGGAAGGGAATGAAAAACTGTTTTTT.

The chain uses TRBV6-4 and TRBJ2-1; D perhaps matches TRBD2 (6 bases). Trimming shortened V by 2 bases and J by 6 bases, and 8 bases separated the two germline ends. Per the germline V gene, CDR1 is MRHNA and CDR2 is SNTAGT. This CDR3 contains 13 residues. In nucleotides, the CDR3 is TGTGCCAGCAGTGACGTGGGGGGCAATGAGCAGTTCTTC. This sequence encodes CASSDVGGNEQFF.

V is TRBV18 and J is TRBJ2-3, with 12 bases fitting TRBD2. This CDR3 is 14 amino acids long. Germline assignment: CDR1 KGHSH and CDR2 LQKENI. Germline trimming cut 2 bases from V and 8 bases from J; bases unmatched to any gene: 2. CDR3 in amino acids: CASSPKTSGSTQYF. In DNA, the CDR3 is TGTGCCAGCTCACCAAAGACTAGCGGGAGTACGCAGTATTTT. Full variable domain (remainder filled in from reference TRBV18 and TRBJ2-3): NAGVMQNPRHLVRRRGQEARLRCSPMKGHSHVYWYRQLPEEGLKFMVYLQKENIIDESGMPKERFSAEFPKEGPSILRIQQVVRGDSAAYFCASSPKTSGSTQYFGPGTRLTVL.

The chain combines TRBV25-1 with TRBJ2-7, with 11 bases that match TRBD1. This CDR3 is 14 amino acids long. CDR1 MGHDK and CDR2 SYGVNS come from the germline V gene. Unmatched junction bases numbered 0, after V lost 3 bases and J lost 2 bases. Here the CDR3 DNA reads TGTGCCAGCAGTGAGGGACAGGGGGCCTACGAGCAGTACTTC. Translated, it gives CASSEGQGAYEQYF.

V and J are TRBV7-3 and TRBJ2-2, with TRBD2 matching over 7 bases. V lost 5 bases, J lost 5 bases, and 14 bases stayed unmatched. CDR1 and CDR2 (germline): SGHTA, FQGTGA. The CDR3 totals 17 residues. The CDR3 reads CASSPTGSGSSTGELFF. The CDR3 coding sequence is TGTGCCAGCAGCCCCACTGGTAGCGGGTCGAGTACCGGGGAGCTGTTTTTT. Using reference TRBV7-3 and TRBJ2-2 for the parts outside the CDR3, the full variable domain is GAGVSQTPSNKVTEKGKYVELRCDPISGHTALYWYRQSLGQGPEFLIYFQGTGAADDSGLPNDRFFAVRPEGSVSTLKIQRTERGDSAVYLCASSPTGSGSSTGELFFGEGSRLTVL.

V is TRBV5-1 and J is TRBJ1-1, with 7 bases identical to TRBD1. Germline V gives CDR1 SGHRS, CDR2 YFSETQ. The V gene end was trimmed by 4 bases and the J gene end by 10 bases; junction bases not matched to a gene: 10. The CDR3 loop spans 13 amino acids. As DNA, the CDR3 is TGCGCCAGCAGCCGACGGGACAGTCAGAGAGCTTTCTTT. Amino acid sequence: CASSRRDSQRAFF. Complete variable domain (other parts from reference TRBV5-1 and TRBJ1-1): KAGVTQTPRYLIKTRGQQVTLSCSPISGHRSVSWYQQTPGQGLQFLFEYFSETQRNKGNFPGRFSGRQFSNSRSEMNVSTLELGDSALYLCASSRRDSQRAFFGQGTRLTVV.

The chain has TRBV7-6 and TRBJ2-5; a weak D match, TRBD2 (5 bases). Germline CDR1 and CDR2: SGHVS and FNYEAQ. V was trimmed by 5 bases and J by 3 bases, leaving 7 bases between them. This CDR3 comprises 12 residues. CDR3 loop: CASSPREETQYF. The CDR3 DNA reads TGTGCCAGCAGCCCGAGGGAAGAGACCCAGTACTTC.

The chain carries TRBV5-4 and TRBJ1-2, with 8 bases that match TRBD1. The germline gives CDR1 SGHNT, CDR2 YYREEE (reference sequence). This CDR3 is 15 amino acids long. Germline trimming cut 3 bases from V and 7 bases from J; bases unmatched to any gene: 11. The chain's CDR3 is CASSSQTRGLGGYTF. CDR3 bases: TGTGCCAGCAGCTCACAAACCAGGGGGCTCGGTGGCTACACCTTC. The entire variable domain, with the rest obtained from reference TRBV5-4 and TRBJ1-2, is as follows: ETGVTQSPTHLIKTRGQQVTLRCSSQSGHNTVSWYQQALGQGPQFIFQYYREEENGRGNFPPRFSGLQFPNYSSELNVNALELDDSALYLCASSSQTRGLGGYTFGSGTRLTVV.

The chain uses TRBV30 and TRBJ1-1; TRBD1 is a possible D gene (5 bases). Germline CDR1 reads GTSNPN; CDR2 reads SVGIG (reference sequence). V shed 5 bases and J shed 6 bases, with 10 bases lying between them. This CDR3 region has 11 residues. CDR3 coding DNA: TGTGCCTGGTGGGGGGAGGCTGAAGCTTTCTTT. Its translation: CAWWGEAEAFF.

The rearrangement uses TRBV18 and TRBJ1-1; 7 positions agree with TRBD1. The CDR3 runs 16 residues. V gave up 3 bases and J gave up 1 base; unmatched junction bases: 8. From germline, CDR1 is KGHSH and CDR2 LQKENI. The CDR3, as DNA: TGTGCCAGCTCACCTTATCAGGGACAGAAGAACACTGAAGCTTTCTTT. It encodes CASSPYQGQKNTEAFF.

V and J are TRBV18 and TRBJ2-7; 8 bases agree with TRBD1. This CDR3 has 15 residues. The germline V gene has CDR1 KGHSH and CDR2 LQKENI. V lost 6 bases to trimming and J lost 0 bases; unmatched junction nucleotides: 7. CDR3 sequence: CASSATGVNSYEQYF. The CDR3 nucleotides read TGTGCCAGCTCTGCGACAGGGGTCAACTCCTACGAGCAGTACTTC.